The source of this TCR beta chain is a study of blood T cell repertoires in COVID-19. Study context: The United States, Italy and Spain provided the acute and convalescent COVID-19 samples. T cells, B-cell-depleted T cells, or PBMCs supplied cDNA or gDNA.

The germline CDR1 and CDR2 sequences are SGHNT and YYREEE (reference sequence). CDR3 length: 18 residues. V lost 4 bases, J lost 0 bases, and 8 bases stayed unmatched. Authors' analysis steps: Estimation of nucleated cell counts was performed using reference gene primer amplification. The table came from immunoSEQ multiplex PCR; TCRdb's copy has only in-frame clones and leaves some out. That table is the source of V, J and clone size, and D and trimming were worked out from the DNA. Among a few hundred thousand clones listed, more than 65% were seen once. The source material was peripheral blood. The J gene is TRBJ2-5, the V gene TRBV5-4; 14 bases line up with TRBD2. The TCR sequence derives from a woman in her thirties or forties who had recovered from COVID-19. The CDR3 loop is CASSPGGTSGGYQETQYF. The CDR3 bases are TGTGCCAGCAGCCCGGGGGGGACTAGCGGGGGCTACCAAGAGACCCAGTACTTC.